This TCR beta chain was sequenced for a study of T-cell memory formation after mild COVID-19. Overall study context: In these data, TCR clusters were largely donor specific. Whole-study findings and limits: Some clones that responded turned up in pre-infection memory, which suggests that cross-reactive memory joined in. The study found balanced CD4/CD8 in clones contracting day 15 to 85 and a CD4+ lean in later expanders.

Germline assignment: CDR1 MNHNY and CDR2 SVGAGI (reference sequence). V lost 0 bases and J lost 5, with 16 bases in between. The length of the CDR3 is 16 residues. Constant-segment primers were used for 5'RACE, and the resulting TCR alpha and TCR beta cDNA libraries carried sample barcodes and UMIs. TCRdb used MiXCR to reprocess the 5' RACE reads, holding one entry per CDR3 protein. The profile shows 250,000 to 350,000 distinct CDR3 sequences, just under 20% of them singletons. To note about this clonotype: Its antigen is undetermined.

The receptor was derived from a man between 18 and 35 years old who had mild COVID-19 (a few samples of this study predate the infection). Cell type and time point are not known. Sequencing was carried out using PBMCs or a T cell subset sorted from them (not recorded which). V usage is TRBV6-6 and J usage is TRBJ2-5, with D possibly being TRBD1 or TRBD2 (5 bases each). The CDR3 DNA follows: TGTGCCAGCAGTTACTCCGGCCAGGGACCGTTGGAGACCCAGTACTTC. Translating it yields CASSYSGQGPLETQYF.